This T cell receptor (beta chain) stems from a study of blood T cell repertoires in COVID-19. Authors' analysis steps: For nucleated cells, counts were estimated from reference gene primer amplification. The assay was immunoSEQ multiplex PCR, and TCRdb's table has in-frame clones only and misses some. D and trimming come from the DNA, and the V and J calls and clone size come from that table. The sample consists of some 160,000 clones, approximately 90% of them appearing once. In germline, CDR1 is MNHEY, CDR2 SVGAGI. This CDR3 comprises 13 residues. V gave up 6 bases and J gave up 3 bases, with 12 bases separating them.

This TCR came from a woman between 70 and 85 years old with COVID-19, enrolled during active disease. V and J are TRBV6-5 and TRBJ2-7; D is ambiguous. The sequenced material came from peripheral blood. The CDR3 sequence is CASSKAPNYEQYF. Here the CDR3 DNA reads TGTGCCAGCAGCAAAGCACCGAACTACGAGCAGTACTTC.